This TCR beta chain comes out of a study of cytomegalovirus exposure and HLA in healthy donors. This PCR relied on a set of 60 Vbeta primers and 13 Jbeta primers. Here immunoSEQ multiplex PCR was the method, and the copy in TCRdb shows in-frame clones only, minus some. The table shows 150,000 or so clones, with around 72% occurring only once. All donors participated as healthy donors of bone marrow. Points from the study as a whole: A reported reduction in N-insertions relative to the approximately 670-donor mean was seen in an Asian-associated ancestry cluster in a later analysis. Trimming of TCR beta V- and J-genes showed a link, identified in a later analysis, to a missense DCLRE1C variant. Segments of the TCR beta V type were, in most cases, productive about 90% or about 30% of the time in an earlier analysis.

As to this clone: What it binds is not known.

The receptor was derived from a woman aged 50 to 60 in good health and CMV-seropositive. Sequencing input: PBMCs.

CDR3 residues: CAISESLDRGSYNEQFF. The CDR3, as DNA: TGTGCCATCAGTGAGTCCTTGGACAGGGGCTCCTACAATGAGCAGTTCTTC. The chain combines TRBV10-3 with TRBJ2-1; TRBD1 aligns across 9 bases. CDR3 length: 17 amino acids. Germline CDR1 and CDR2: ENHRY and SYGVKD. J lost 0 bases, V lost 0 bases, and 3 bases had no gene match.